Listed below are T cell receptor beta chains from one sample, sequenced in a study of CD8+CD57+ T cells in acquired aplastic anemia. TCRdb re-called the reads with MiXCR, one entry per CDR3 protein. The table has around 150,000 distinct CDR3 sequences, less than 45% seen once; the top ten hold roughly 8.9%. Sequenced: sorted CD4+, CD8+, or CD8+CD57+ T cells (not recorded which) from PBMCs. The source is a human donor in good health, serving as a control. CDR3s include the opening cysteine and the closing phenylalanine or tryptophan. Each record gives: D gene, J gene, V gene, clone size, CDR3 protein, CDR3 DNA. A D gene is named only where the DNA matches it firmly. Size tells how often a clone was seen (once, few, many) or the class of an expanded clone, and some rows leave it out.

D: TRBD1; J: TRBJ2-7; V: TRBV20-1; size: .; CDR3: CSGTGARMEQYF; DNA: TGCAGTGGTACAGGGGCGCGGATGGAGCAGTACTTC
D: .; J: TRBJ1-3; V: TRBV6-1; size: many; CDR3: CASFSSGNTIYF; DNA: TGTGCCAGCTTCAGCTCTGGAAACACCATATATTTT
D: .; J: TRBJ2-1; V: TRBV19; size: many; CDR3: CASSGDLAWSNEQFF; DNA: TGTGCCAGTAGTGGAGATTTAGCTTGGTCAAATGAGCAGTTCTTC
D: .; J: TRBJ1-5; V: TRBV5-6; size: many; CDR3: CASSLASVTFQPQHF; DNA: TGTGCCAGCAGCTTGGCCAGCGTTACATTTCAGCCCCAGCATTTT
D: .; J: TRBJ1-5; V: TRBV2; size: many; CDR3: CASMAGFRSNQPQHF; DNA: TGTGCCAGCATGGCCGGGTTTAGGAGCAATCAGCCCCAGCATTTT
D: TRBD1; J: TRBJ2-5; V: TRBV15; size: .; CDR3: CATSRARGRETQYF; DNA: TGTGCCACCAGCAGAGCCAGGGGGCGTGAGACCCAGTACTTC
D: .; J: TRBJ1-5; V: TRBV7-8; size: .; CDR3: CASSHYSNQPQHF; DNA: TGTGCCAGCAGCCATTATAGCAATCAGCCCCAGCATTTT
D: .; J: TRBJ2-1; V: TRBV7-9; size: many; CDR3: CASSYFPPRAYSDNEQFF; DNA: TGTGCCAGCAGCTATTTCCCTCCGCGGGCCTACTCCGACAATGAGCAGTTCTTC
D: .; J: TRBJ2-1; V: TRBV11-2; size: .; CDR3: CASSSRGGATNEQFF; DNA: TGTGCCAGCAGCTCACGTGGGGGCGCGACGAATGAGCAGTTCTTC
D: TRBD1; J: TRBJ1-5; V: TRBV2; size: few; CDR3: CASRDRGGNQPQHF; DNA: TGTGCCAGCAGGGACAGGGGAGGGAATCAGCCCCAGCATTTT
D: TRBD1; J: TRBJ2-1; V: TRBV25-1; size: .; CDR3: CASSWGTGAYNEQFF; DNA: TGTGCCAGCTCGTGGGGGACAGGGGCCTACAATGAGCAGTTCTTC
D: TRBD2; J: TRBJ2-5; V: TRBV2; size: many; CDR3: CASSERPGTSGYPGETQYF; DNA: TGTGCCAGCAGTGAACGTCCCGGGACTAGCGGGTACCCCGGGGAGACCCAGTACTTC
D: .; J: TRBJ2-7; V: TRBV24-1; size: .; CDR3: CATSDPPGQEQYF; DNA: TGTGCCACCAGTGATCCGCCGGGCCAGGAGCAGTACTTC
D: TRBD1; J: TRBJ2-3; V: TRBV20-1; size: many; CDR3: CSARPGTGPTDTQYF; DNA: TGCAGTGCTAGGCCTGGGACAGGGCCCACAGATACGCAGTATTTT
D: TRBD1; J: TRBJ1-5; V: TRBV5-5; size: many; CDR3: CASSLALRTGNQPQHF; DNA: TGTGCCAGCAGCTTGGCCCTTCGGACAGGTAATCAGCCCCAGCATTTT
D: .; J: TRBJ1-1; V: TRBV24-1; size: once; CDR3: CATSDLRHF; DNA: TGTGCCACCAGTGATTTGAGGCACTTT
D: .; J: TRBJ1-1; V: TRBV6-1; size: few; CDR3: CASRKISGSTEAFF; DNA: TGTGCCAGCAGAAAAATATCGGGGAGCACTGAAGCTTTCTTT
D: .; J: TRBJ2-5; V: TRBV9; size: .; CDR3: CAGSPIGGGVGSETQYF; DNA: TGTGCCGGCAGCCCCATCGGGGGAGGAGTAGGATCAGAGACCCAGTACTTC
D: .; J: TRBJ2-2; V: TRBV12-3/TRBV12-4; size: few; CDR3: CASRQLGRTGGLFF; DNA: TGTGCCAGCAGACAACTGGGGCGTACCGGGGGGCTGTTTTTT
D: .; J: TRBJ1-3; V: TRBV10-3; size: .; CDR3: CAISETTKGDTTYF; DNA: TGTGCCATCAGTGAAACCACCAAAGGAGACACCACATATTTT
D: .; J: TRBJ1-2; V: TRBV19; size: .; CDR3: CASKRGKGCGYTF; DNA: TGTGCCAGTAAGCGGGGCAAGGGCTGTGGCTACACCTTC
D: TRBD1; J: TRBJ2-7; V: TRBV29-1; size: .; CDR3: CSVATDRDEQYF; DNA: TGCAGCGTCGCCACCGACAGGGACGAGCAGTACTTC
D: TRBD1; J: TRBJ1-6; V: TRBV10-3; size: .; CDR3: CAISGGQEVPLHF; DNA: TGTGCCATCAGTGGGGGACAGGAGGTACCCCTCCACTTT
D: TRBD1; J: TRBJ1-1; V: TRBV5-4; size: .; CDR3: CASSSSQGAIWNTEAFF; DNA: TGTGCCAGCAGCTCCTCACAGGGGGCTATCTGGAACACTGAAGCTTTCTTT
D: TRBD2; J: TRBJ2-5; V: TRBV4-1; size: many; CDR3: CASSQDPGGGKGETQYF; DNA: TGCGCCAGCAGCCAAGATCCGGGAGGGGGTAAGGGCGAGACCCAGTACTTC
D: TRBD1; J: TRBJ1-5; V: TRBV10-2; size: once; CDR3: CASSAGQVAYEHF; DNA: TGCGCCAGCAGTGCCGGACAGGTGGCCTACGAGCATTTT
D: TRBD2; J: TRBJ2-1; V: TRBV10-3; size: many; CDR3: CATWTSSTSYNEQFF; DNA: TGTGCCACATGGACTAGTTCCACATCCTACAATGAGCAGTTCTTC
D: TRBD1; J: TRBJ1-1; V: TRBV10-2; size: .; CDR3: CASSAHHWTGSNTEAFF; DNA: TGCGCCAGCAGTGCGCACCATTGGACAGGGTCGAACACTGAAGCTTTCTTT
D: .; J: TRBJ1-1; V: TRBV2; size: .; CDR3: CASSGGGSLGEASF; DNA: TGTGCCAGCAGTGGAGGGGGAAGTCTCGGTGAAGCTTCCTTT
D: TRBD2; J: TRBJ2-7; V: TRBV7-8; size: .; CDR3: CASSQMTSGRAGSYEQYF; DNA: TGTGCCAGCAGCCAAATGACTAGCGGGAGGGCCGGCTCCTACGAGCAGTACTTC
D: TRBD1; J: TRBJ1-1; V: TRBV6-5; size: many; CDR3: CASSYSNRGNTEAFF; DNA: TGTGCCAGCAGTTACTCCAACAGGGGGAACACTGAAGCTTTCTTT
D: .; J: TRBJ1-1; V: TRBV19; size: many; CDR3: CASSEQSLTEAFF; DNA: TGTGCCAGTAGTGAGCAGTCGCTCACTGAAGCTTTCTTT
D: TRBD1; J: TRBJ1-2; V: TRBV27; size: many; CDR3: CASSSGQGGSYGYTF; DNA: TGTGCCAGCAGTAGTGGACAGGGGGGATCCTATGGCTACACCTTC
D: TRBD1; J: TRBJ2-7; V: TRBV10-3; size: few; CDR3: CAAGTGLYEQYF; DNA: TGTGCCGCCGGGACAGGGCTCTACGAGCAGTACTTC
D: .; J: TRBJ1-5; V: TRBV3-1; size: .; CDR3: CASSLSGWNQPQHF; DNA: TGTGCCAGCAGCCTAAGTGGGTGGAATCAGCCCCAGCATTTT
D: TRBD1; J: TRBJ2-1; V: TRBV10-1; size: many; CDR3: CASSEVIGTGNNEQFF; DNA: TGCGCCAGCAGTGAGGTGATAGGGACAGGGAACAATGAGCAGTTCTTC
D: TRBD1; J: TRBJ1-3; V: TRBV6-1; size: .; CDR3: CASSVNPGQSGNTIYF; DNA: TGTGCCAGCAGTGTTAACCCGGGACAGTCTGGAAACACCATATATTTT
D: .; J: TRBJ1-1; V: TRBV19; size: .; CDR3: CASSISASLNTEAFF; DNA: TGTGCCAGTAGTATCTCCGCCTCGCTGAACACTGAAGCTTTCTTT
D: .; J: TRBJ2-7; V: TRBV29-1; size: many; CDR3: CSARTVISHEQYF; DNA: TGCAGCGCCCGGACCGTCATATCGCACGAGCAGTACTTC
D: TRBD2; J: TRBJ2-7; V: TRBV7-8; size: many; CDR3: CASSLAPGTSGSYEQYF; DNA: TGTGCCAGCAGCTTAGCCCCCGGGACTAGCGGTTCCTACGAGCAGTACTTC
D: .; J: TRBJ1-1; V: TRBV6-5; size: few; CDR3: CASSYLGGWRSTEAFF; DNA: TGTGCCAGCAGTTATCTCGGGGGGTGGAGGAGCACTGAAGCTTTCTTT
D: .; J: TRBJ2-7; V: TRBV7-4; size: .; CDR3: CASSLVQAHYEQYF; DNA: TGTGCCAGCAGCTTAGTCCAGGCCCACTACGAGCAGTACTTC
D: .; J: TRBJ1-2; V: TRBV3-1; size: many; CDR3: CASSQPGTGGYTF; DNA: TGTGCCAGCAGCCAACCAGGAACCGGGGGCTACACCTTC
D: TRBD1; J: TRBJ1-2; V: TRBV20-1; size: few; CDR3: CSASTGGDYGYTF; DNA: TGCAGTGCCTCGACAGGGGGGGACTATGGCTACACCTTC
D: .; J: TRBJ2-3; V: TRBV4-1; size: many; CDR3: CASSPIDLVSTDTQYF; DNA: TGCGCCAGCAGCCCCATCGACCTAGTCAGCACAGATACGCAGTATTTT
D: .; J: TRBJ2-1; V: TRBV3-1; size: many; CDR3: CASSQEGWRDEQFF; DNA: TGTGCCAGCAGCCAAGAGGGGTGGAGGGATGAGCAGTTCTTC
D: .; J: TRBJ2-7; V: TRBV12-3/TRBV12-4; size: many; CDR3: CASSLIGETYEQYF; DNA: TGTGCCAGCAGTTTAATAGGGGAGACCTACGAGCAGTACTTC
D: TRBD1; J: TRBJ1-5; V: TRBV12-3/TRBV12-4; size: .; CDR3: CASSERETGVRMGNQPQHF; DNA: TGTGCCAGCTCAGAGAGGGAGACAGGGGTTAGGATGGGCAATCAGCCCCAGCATTTT
D: .; J: TRBJ2-2; V: TRBV2; size: many; CDR3: CASRPIQGGGELFF; DNA: TGTGCCAGCAGGCCCATACAGGGCGGGGGGGAGCTGTTTTTT
D: TRBD1; J: TRBJ1-4; V: TRBV19; size: .; CDR3: CASSPRTGENEKLFF; DNA: TGTGCCAGTAGTCCACGGACAGGAGAGAATGAAAAACTGTTTTTT
D: TRBD1; J: TRBJ1-2; V: TRBV11-2; size: many; CDR3: CASSLPGQGAYGYTF; DNA: TGTGCCAGCAGCTTACCCGGACAGGGGGCCTATGGCTACACCTTC
D: .; J: TRBJ2-3; V: TRBV24-1; size: many; CDR3: CATSDLSDKAPWDAQYF; DNA: TGTGCCACCAGTGATTTGTCGGACAAGGCCCCCTGGGATGCGCAGTATTTT
D: .; J: TRBJ1-3; V: TRBV10-3; size: few; CDR3: CASSVLRGQRNTIYF; DNA: TGTGCCAGCAGTGTGTTAAGAGGACAGCGAAACACCATATATTTT
D: TRBD1; J: TRBJ1-5; V: TRBV6-1; size: few; CDR3: CASILNRGLHQPQHF; DNA: TGTGCCAGCATTCTGAACAGGGGGCTTCATCAGCCCCAGCATTTT
D: .; J: TRBJ1-6; V: TRBV30; size: many; CDR3: CAWRHTNSPLHF; DNA: TGTGCCTGGAGACATACGAATTCACCCCTCCACTTT
D: .; J: TRBJ1-1; V: TRBV18; size: .; CDR3: CASSPFIESSSGAFF; DNA: TGTGCCAGCTCACCATTTATCGAGTCTTCTTCTGGAGCTTTCTTT
D: .; J: TRBJ1-5; V: TRBV19; size: .; CDR3: CASTRDTLNQPQHF; DNA: TGTGCCAGTACCCGGGACACCTTAAATCAGCCCCAGCATTTT
D: TRBD1; J: TRBJ2-3; V: TRBV7-8; size: many; CDR3: CASSPGTGGIKDTQYF; DNA: TGTGCCAGCAGCCCAGGGACAGGGGGCATCAAAGATACGCAGTATTTT
D: .; J: TRBJ2-1; V: TRBV20-1; size: .; CDR3: CSASASNEQFF; DNA: TGCAGTGCTAGCGCCAGCAATGAGCAGTTCTTC
D: .; J: TRBJ2-3; V: TRBV4-2; size: many; CDR3: CASSPRKEDTQYF; DNA: TGTGCCAGCAGCCCCAGAAAGGAAGATACGCAGTATTTT